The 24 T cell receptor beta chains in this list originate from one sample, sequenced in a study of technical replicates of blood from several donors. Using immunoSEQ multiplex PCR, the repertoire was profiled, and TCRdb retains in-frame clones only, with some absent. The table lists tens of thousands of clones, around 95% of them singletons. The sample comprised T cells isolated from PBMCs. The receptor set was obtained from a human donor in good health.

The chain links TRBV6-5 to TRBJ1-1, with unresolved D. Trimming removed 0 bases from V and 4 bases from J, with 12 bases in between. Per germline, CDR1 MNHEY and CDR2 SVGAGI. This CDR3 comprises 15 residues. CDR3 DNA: TGTGCCAGCAGTTACTCGAGACTCGGAGGCACTGAAGCTTTCTTT. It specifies CASSYSRLGGTEAFF.

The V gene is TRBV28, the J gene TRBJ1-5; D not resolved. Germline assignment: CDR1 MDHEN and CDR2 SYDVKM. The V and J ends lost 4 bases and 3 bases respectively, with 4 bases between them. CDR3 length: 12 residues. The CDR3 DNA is TGTGCCAGCAGTTCGTACAATCAGCCCCAGCATTTT. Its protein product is CASSSYNQPQHF.

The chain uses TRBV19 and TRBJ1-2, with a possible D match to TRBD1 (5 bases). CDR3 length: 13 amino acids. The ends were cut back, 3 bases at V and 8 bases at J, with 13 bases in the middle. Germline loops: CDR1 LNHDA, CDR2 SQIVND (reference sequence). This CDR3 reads CASSIDRGEGYTF. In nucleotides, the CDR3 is TGTGCCAGTAGTATTGATAGGGGCGAAGGCTACACCTTC.

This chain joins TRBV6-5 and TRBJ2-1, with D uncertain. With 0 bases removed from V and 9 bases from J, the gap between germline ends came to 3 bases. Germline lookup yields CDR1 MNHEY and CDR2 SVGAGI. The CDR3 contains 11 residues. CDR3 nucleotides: TGTGCCAGCAGTTACTCTCGTGAGCAGTTCTTC. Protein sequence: CASSYSREQFF.

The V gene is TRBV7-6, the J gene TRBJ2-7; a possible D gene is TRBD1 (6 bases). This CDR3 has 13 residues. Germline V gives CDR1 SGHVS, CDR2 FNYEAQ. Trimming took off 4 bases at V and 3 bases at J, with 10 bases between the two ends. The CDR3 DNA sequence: TGTGCCAGCAGCTCACAGGGTGGCTACGAGCAGTACTTC. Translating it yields CASSSQGGYEQYF.

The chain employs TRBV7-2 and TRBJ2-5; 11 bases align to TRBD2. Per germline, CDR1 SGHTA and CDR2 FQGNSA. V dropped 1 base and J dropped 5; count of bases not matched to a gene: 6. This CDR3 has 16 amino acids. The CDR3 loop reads CASSLGLAGFLETQYF. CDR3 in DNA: TGTGCCAGCAGCTTAGGACTAGCGGGGTTTCTGGAGACCCAGTACTTC.

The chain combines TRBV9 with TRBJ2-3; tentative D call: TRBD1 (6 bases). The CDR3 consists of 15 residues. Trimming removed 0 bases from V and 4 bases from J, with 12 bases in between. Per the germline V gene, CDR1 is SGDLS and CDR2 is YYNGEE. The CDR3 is CASSVEGHLPDTQYF. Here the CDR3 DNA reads TGTGCCAGCAGCGTAGAGGGACACTTGCCAGATACGCAGTATTTT.

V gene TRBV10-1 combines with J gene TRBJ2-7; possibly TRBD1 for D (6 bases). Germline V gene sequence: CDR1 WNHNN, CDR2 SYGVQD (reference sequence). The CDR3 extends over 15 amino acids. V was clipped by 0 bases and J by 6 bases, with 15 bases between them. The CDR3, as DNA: TGCGCCAGCAGTGAGTCGGGGACAAAGGTCGGCGAGCAGTACTTC. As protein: CASSESGTKVGEQYF.

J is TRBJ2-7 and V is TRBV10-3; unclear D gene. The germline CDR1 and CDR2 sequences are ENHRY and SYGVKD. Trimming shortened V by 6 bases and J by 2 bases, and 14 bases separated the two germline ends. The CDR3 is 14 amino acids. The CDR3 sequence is CAISTHAEAYEQYF. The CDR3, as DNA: TGTGCCATCAGCACACACGCGGAAGCCTACGAGCAGTACTTC.

The CDR3 sequence: CASSFRGADTQYF. CDR3 coding DNA: TGCGCCAGCAGCTTCAGGGGTGCAGATACGCAGTATTTT. The chain carries TRBV5-1 and TRBJ2-3, with D perhaps matching TRBD1 (6 bases). CDR1 is SGHRS, CDR2 YFSETQ, per germline. The CDR3 totals 13 residues. V dropped 2 bases and J dropped 4 bases, with 8 bases sitting between them.

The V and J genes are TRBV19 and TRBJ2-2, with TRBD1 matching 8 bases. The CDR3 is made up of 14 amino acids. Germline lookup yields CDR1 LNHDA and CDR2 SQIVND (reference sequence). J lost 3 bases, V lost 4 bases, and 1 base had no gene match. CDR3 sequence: CASSRQGYTGELFF. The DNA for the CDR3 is TGTGCCAGTAGTAGACAGGGGTACACCGGGGAGCTGTTTTTT. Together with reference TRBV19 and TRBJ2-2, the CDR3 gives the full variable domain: DGGITQSPKYLFRKEGQNVTLSCEQNLNHDAMYWYRQDPGQGLRLIYYSQIVNDFQKGDIAEGYSVSREKKESFPLTVTSAQKNPTAFYLCASSRQGYTGELFFGEGSRLTVL.

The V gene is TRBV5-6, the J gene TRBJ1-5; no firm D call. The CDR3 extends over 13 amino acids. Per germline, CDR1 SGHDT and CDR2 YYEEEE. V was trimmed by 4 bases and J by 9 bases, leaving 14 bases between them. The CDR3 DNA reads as TGTGCCAGCAGCCGCGGCGGGAACGGGCCCCAGCATTTT. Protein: CASSRGGNGPQHF.

The CDR3 sequence is CASGPMGGTGSADTQYF. CDR3 DNA: TGCGCCAGCGGACCTATGGGCGGGACAGGGTCGGCAGATACGCAGTATTTT. This chain uses TRBV5-1 with TRBJ2-3, with 9 bases fitting TRBD1. The germline CDR1 and CDR2 sequences are SGHRS and YFSETQ. The V and J ends lost 7 bases and 4 bases, in that order; junction bases with no gene match: 16. This CDR3 comprises 17 residues.

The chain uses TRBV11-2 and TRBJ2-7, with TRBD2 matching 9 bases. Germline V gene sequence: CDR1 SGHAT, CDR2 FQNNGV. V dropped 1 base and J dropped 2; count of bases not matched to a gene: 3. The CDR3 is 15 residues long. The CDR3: CASSLVSGSTYEQYF. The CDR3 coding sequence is TGTGCCAGCAGCTTAGTTAGCGGGAGTACCTACGAGCAGTACTTC.

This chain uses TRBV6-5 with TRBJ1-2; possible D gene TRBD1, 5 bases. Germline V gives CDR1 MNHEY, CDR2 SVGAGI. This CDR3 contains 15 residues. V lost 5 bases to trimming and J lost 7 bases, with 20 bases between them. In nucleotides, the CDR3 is TGTGCCAGCAGTATCCTGGGGGGTGTTGATGCTGGCTACACCTTC. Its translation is CASSILGGVDAGYTF.

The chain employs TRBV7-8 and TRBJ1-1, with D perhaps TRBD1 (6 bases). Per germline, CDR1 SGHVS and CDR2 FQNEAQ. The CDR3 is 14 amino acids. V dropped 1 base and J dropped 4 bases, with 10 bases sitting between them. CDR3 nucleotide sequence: TGTGCCAGCAGCTTAGGGGGGACAATCACTGAAGCTTTCTTT. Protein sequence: CASSLGGTITEAFF.

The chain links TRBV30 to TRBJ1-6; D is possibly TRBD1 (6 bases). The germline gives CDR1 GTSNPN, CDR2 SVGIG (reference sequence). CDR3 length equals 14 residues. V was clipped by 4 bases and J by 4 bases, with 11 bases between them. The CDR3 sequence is CAWTPGQYNSPLHF. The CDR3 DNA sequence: TGTGCCTGGACTCCCGGACAGTATAATTCACCCCTCCACTTT.

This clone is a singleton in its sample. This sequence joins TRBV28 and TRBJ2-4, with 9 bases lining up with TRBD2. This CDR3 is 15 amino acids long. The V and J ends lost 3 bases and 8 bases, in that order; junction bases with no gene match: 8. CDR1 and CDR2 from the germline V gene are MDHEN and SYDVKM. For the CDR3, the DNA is TGTGCCAGCAGTTTTGGCGGGAGGGCCTTGGACATTCAGTACTTC. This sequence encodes CASSFGGRALDIQYF.

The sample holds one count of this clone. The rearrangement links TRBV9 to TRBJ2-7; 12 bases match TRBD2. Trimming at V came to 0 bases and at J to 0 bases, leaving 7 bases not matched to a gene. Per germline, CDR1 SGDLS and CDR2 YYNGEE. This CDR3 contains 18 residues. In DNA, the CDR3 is TGTGCCAGCAGCGTAGGGCTAGCGGGGGGGGTTAGCTCCTACGAGCAGTACTTC. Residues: CASSVGLAGGVSSYEQYF. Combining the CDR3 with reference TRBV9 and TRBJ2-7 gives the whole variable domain DSGVTQTPKHLITATGQRVTLRCSPRSGDLSVYWYQQSLDQGLQFLIQYYNGEERAKGNILERFSAQQFPDLHSELNLSSLELGDSALYFCASSVGLAGGVSSYEQYFGPGTRLTVT.

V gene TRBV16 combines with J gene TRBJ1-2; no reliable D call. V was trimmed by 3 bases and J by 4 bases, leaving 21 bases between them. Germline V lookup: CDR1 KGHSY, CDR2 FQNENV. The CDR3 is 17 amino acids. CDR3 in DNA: TGTGCCAGCAGCCACCTAGCTAGGGCAGAACTCCCCTATGGCTACACCTTC. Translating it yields CASSHLARAELPYGYTF.

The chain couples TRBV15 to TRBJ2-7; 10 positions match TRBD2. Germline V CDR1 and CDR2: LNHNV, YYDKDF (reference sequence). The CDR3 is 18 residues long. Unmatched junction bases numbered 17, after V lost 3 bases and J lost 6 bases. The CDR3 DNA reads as TGTGCCACCAGCAGGGAACCAATCACACTAGCGGGATTTTCCGAGCAGTACTTC. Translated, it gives CATSREPITLAGFSEQYF.

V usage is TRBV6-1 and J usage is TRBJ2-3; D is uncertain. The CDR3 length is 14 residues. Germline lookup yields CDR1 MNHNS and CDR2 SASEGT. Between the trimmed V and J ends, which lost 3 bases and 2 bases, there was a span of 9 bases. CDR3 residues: CASSDRYLTDTQYF. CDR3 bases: TGTGCCAGCAGTGACAGATACCTCACAGATACGCAGTATTTT.

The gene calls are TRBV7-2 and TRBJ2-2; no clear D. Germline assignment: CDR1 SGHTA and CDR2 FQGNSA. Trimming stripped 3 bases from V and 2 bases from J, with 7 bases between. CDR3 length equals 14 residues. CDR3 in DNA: TGTGCCAGCAGCTTCCTCTTCAACACCGGGGAGCTGTTTTTT. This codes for CASSFLFNTGELFF.

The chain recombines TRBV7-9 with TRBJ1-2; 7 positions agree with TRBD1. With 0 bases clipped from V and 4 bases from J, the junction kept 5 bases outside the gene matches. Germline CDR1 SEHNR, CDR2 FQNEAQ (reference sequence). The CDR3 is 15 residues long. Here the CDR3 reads CASSLAYRGPYGYTF. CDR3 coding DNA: TGTGCCAGCAGCTTAGCCTACAGGGGACCCTATGGCTACACCTTC.